The present T cell receptor beta chain was sequenced within a study of blood T cell repertoires in COVID-19. TCRdb's table, derived via immunoSEQ multiplex PCR, lists solely in-frame clones and lacks some. This sample has approximately 79,000 clones, with approximately 84% found just once. The CDR3 spans 13 residues. Germline V gives CDR1 SNHLY, CDR2 FYNNEI. V gave up 2 bases and J gave up 5 bases, with 10 bases separating them. This TCR was recovered from a man in his fifties with COVID-19, enrolled during active disease. The chain employs TRBV2 and TRBJ2-7; possibly TRBD1 for D (6 bases). The sample comprised peripheral blood. CDR3 region: CASSESRGHEQYF. CDR3 DNA sequence: TGTGCCAGCAGTGAATCCAGGGGCCACGAGCAGTACTTC.